The 27 T cell receptor beta chains in this list originate from one sample, sequenced in a study of response to subunit inactivated influenza vaccine. TCRdb re-analysed the RT-PCR reads in MiXCR, keeping a single row per CDR3 protein. The table lists roughly 650,000 distinct CDR3 sequences, around 15% of them singletons, with 7.5% to 9% in the top ten. The sequencing here drew on PBMCs from blood, taken 14 to 15 days before vaccination. These receptors all come from a man aged 45-65 years who received an inactivated influenza vaccine.

This clonotype has more than one count but fewer than ten. The CDR3 sequence: CASSQRPSGEYEQYF. DNA of the CDR3: TGTGCCAGCAGCCAACGACCTAGCGGGGAGTACGAGCAGTACTTC. The chain links TRBV3-1 to TRBJ2-7, with TRBD2 identical over 9 bases. CDR3 size: 15 residues. Trimming removed 2 bases from V and 4 bases from J; junction bases left unmatched: 6. Germline V gene data show CDR1 as LGHDT and CDR2 as YNNKEL (reference sequence).

This clonotype occurred a few times. V gene TRBV7-9 combines with J gene TRBJ2-1; D is ambiguous. The CDR3 length is 13 residues. Germline V gene sequence: CDR1 SEHNR, CDR2 FQNEAQ (reference sequence). Trimming removed 5 bases at V and 13 bases at J, with 18 bases between. CDR3: CASSTRNDKPQFF. For the CDR3, the DNA is TGTGCCAGCAGCACGCGGAACGACAAGCCCCAGTTCTTC.

The rearrangement joins TRBV5-6 to TRBJ2-7; 9 bases line up with TRBD1. Unmatched junction bases numbered 6, after V lost 3 bases and J lost 5 bases. Germline CDR1 reads SGHDT; CDR2 reads YYEEEE. This CDR3 comprises 14 residues. CDR3 DNA: TGTGCCAGCAGCTACCGGGACAGGGTCCACGAGCAGTACTTC. This gives the protein CASSYRDRVHEQYF.

V gene TRBV3-1 combines with J gene TRBJ2-7; a possible D gene is TRBD2 (6 bases). With 0 bases removed from V and 0 bases from J, the gap between germline ends came to 18 bases. Germline lookup yields CDR1 LGHDT and CDR2 YNNKEL (reference sequence). The CDR3 extends over 18 amino acids. CDR3 region: CASSQEVGGPPSSYEQYF. For the CDR3, the DNA is TGTGCCAGCAGCCAAGAAGTCGGGGGTCCCCCGAGCTCCTACGAGCAGTACTTC.

This clonotype was recorded at least ten times. V and J are TRBV5-1 and TRBJ2-7; D is unresolved. Looked up from germline, CDR1 is SGHRS and CDR2 is YFSETQ. V was trimmed by 4 bases and J by 3 bases, leaving 5 bases between them. The CDR3 loop spans 11 amino acids. The CDR3 DNA follows: TGCGCCAGCAGCGACCTCTACGAGCAGTACTTC. Translation gives CASSDLYEQYF.

This clonotype occurred a few times. This chain connects TRBV7-3 to TRBJ2-3; D is possibly TRBD1 or TRBD2 (8 bases each). CDR3 length: 17 amino acids. The germline gives CDR1 SGHTA, CDR2 FQGTGA. The V and J ends lost 2 bases and 2 bases respectively, with 17 bases between them. CDR3 nucleotide sequence: TGTGCCAGCAGCTTAGCGGGGGGACAGGAATACACAGATACGCAGTATTTT. Protein product: CASSLAGGQEYTDTQYF.

Of note for this clonotype: The final CDR3 position lacks the conserved phenylalanine or tryptophan, pointing to a likely read error. Because the CDR3's place on the DNA is in doubt, the DNA is left out and the CDR3 is given as listed by TCRdb. The CDR3 is CASSQLAPVPFRV. The chain couples TRBV7-8 to TRBJ2-1; TRBD2 is the table's D call and was not checked against the DNA. The CDR3 adds up to 13 amino acids, both ends counted. Germline V gives CDR1 SGHVS, CDR2 FQNEAQ.

The chain uses TRBV11-2 and TRBJ2-7; the match to TRBD2 covers 14 bases. Germline assignment: CDR1 SGHAT and CDR2 FQNNGV. The CDR3 extends over 17 amino acids. The trim removed 1 base at V and 5 bases at J, leaving 7 bases unmatched. The CDR3 reads CASSLVGLAGALDEQYF. DNA of the CDR3: TGTGCCAGCAGCTTAGTGGGACTAGCGGGAGCATTGGACGAGCAGTACTTC.

This clonotype showed up just a few times. The rearrangement uses TRBV7-6 and TRBJ2-1, with a weak D call TRBD1 (6 bases). This CDR3 is 13 amino acids long. Germline V gene sequence: CDR1 SGHVS, CDR2 FNYEAQ. V dropped 5 bases and J dropped 8 bases, with 13 bases sitting between them. CDR3 region: CASSGGYRDEQFF. In DNA, the CDR3 is TGTGCCAGCAGCGGGGGCTATAGGGATGAGCAGTTCTTC.

This clonotype came up a few times. The J gene is TRBJ2-3, the V gene TRBV6-5; 8 bases are a match to TRBD1. The CDR3 sequence is 15 residues long. CDR1 and CDR2 (germline): MNHEY, SVGAGI. Trimming removed 6 bases from V and 5 bases from J; junction bases left unmatched: 10. The CDR3, as DNA: TGTGCCAGCAGATATCAGGGGGCCAGGGGAGATACGCAGTATTTT. This codes for CASRYQGARGDTQYF.

This clonotype has a handful of counts. The chain uses TRBV2 and TRBJ1-5; D perhaps matches TRBD1 (6 bases). CDR1 is SNHLY and CDR2 is FYNNEI in the germline V gene. CDR3 length: 15 residues. Trimming took 8 bases from V and 3 from J, leaving 17 bases between them. CDR3 in amino acids: CASPRRTEINQPQHF. CDR3 nucleotide sequence: TGTGCCAGCCCCCGGAGGACAGAAATCAATCAGCCCCAGCATTTT.

This clonotype has only a few counts. The chain couples TRBV3-1 to TRBJ2-2; 8 bases agree with TRBD1. V was pared by 6 bases and J by 2 bases, with 8 bases of the junction left unmatched. CDR3 length: 16 amino acids. Germline lookup yields CDR1 LGHDT and CDR2 YNNKEL (reference sequence). The CDR3 DNA follows: TGTGCCAGCAGACACTACCAGGGGGCCAACACCGGGGAGCTGTTTTTT. This encodes CASRHYQGANTGELFF.

This chain joins TRBV9 and TRBJ2-1; 11 positions agree with TRBD2. Germline V lookup: CDR1 SGDLS, CDR2 YYNGEE. This CDR3 region has 16 residues. J gave up 4 bases and V 4 bases, and 7 bases lay outside the gene matches. In DNA form, the CDR3 reads TGTGCCAGCAGCCTTAGCGGGAGGGTACGGTACAATGAGCAGTTCTTC. Amino acid sequence: CASSLSGRVRYNEQFF.

This clonotype was detected ten times or more. The V call is TRBV7-2, the J call TRBJ2-1; the D gene is possibly TRBD1 (7 bases). Trimming cost V 1 base and J 7 bases, with 11 bases left between them. Germline CDR1 SGHTA, CDR2 FQGNSA. The CDR3 covers 14 residues. The CDR3 DNA is TGTGCCAGCAGCTTAGGCGGGACAGAAAATGAGCAGTTCTTC. It encodes CASSLGGTENEQFF.

This clonotype was recorded a few times. V gene TRBV29-1 combines with J gene TRBJ2-3; the D is unclear. V lost 7 bases and J lost 5, with 13 bases in between. Germline CDR1 SQVTM, CDR2 ANQGSEA. This CDR3 region has 12 residues. The DNA of the CDR3 is TGCAGCGCCGTAACTGAGGTAGATACGCAGTATTTT. Its translation: CSAVTEVDTQYF.

This clonotype was observed a few times. The V call is TRBV7-2, the J call TRBJ1-5, with D perhaps TRBD1 (6 bases). V lost 1 base and J lost 3, with 13 bases in between. The CDR3 consists of 16 residues. The germline V gene has CDR1 SGHTA and CDR2 FQGNSA. CDR3 sequence (DNA): TGTGCCAGCAGCTTAGTAGGCCAGGGGCACAATCAGCCCCAGCATTTT. Protein sequence: CASSLVGQGHNQPQHF.

This clonotype was detected a few times. This chain joins TRBV14 and TRBJ2-7, with TRBD2 matching 10 bases. This CDR3 contains 18 residues. Trimming removed 2 bases from V and 2 bases from J; junction bases left unmatched: 12. Germline V lookup: CDR1 SGHDN, CDR2 FVKESK. The CDR3 nucleotides read TGTGCCAGCAGCCAACGGGGTAGTAGCGGGAGGATTCCCTACGAGCAGTACTTC. It yields the protein CASSQRGSSGRIPYEQYF.

The CDR3 DNA follows: TGTGCCAGCAGTTATGCCTGGACGACGAGCGGAAATGAGCAGTTCTTC. Its translation is CASSYAWTTSGNEQFF. The chain has TRBV6-2 or TRBV6-3 and TRBJ2-1; D may be TRBD2 (5 bases). V lost 3 bases to trimming and J lost 7 bases, with 19 bases between them. Germline CDR1 and CDR2: MNHEY and SVGEGT. This CDR3 is 16 amino acids long.

This clonotype was found a few times. The rearrangement uses TRBV5-1 and TRBJ2-6; the D is unclear. CDR1 SGHRS and CDR2 YFSETQ come from the germline V gene. The CDR3 runs 14 residues. Trimming removed 4 bases from V and 0 bases from J, with 5 bases in between. DNA of the CDR3: TGCGCCAGCAGCAACCCCTCTGGGGCCAACGTCCTGACTTTC. Amino acid sequence: CASSNPSGANVLTF.

This clonotype was counted a few times. The chain links TRBV6-2 or TRBV6-3 to TRBJ1-5, with D perhaps TRBD1 (6 bases). V was clipped by 6 bases and J by 4 bases, with 16 bases between them. This CDR3 comprises 15 residues. Germline-derived CDR1 and CDR2 are MNHEY and SVGEGT. CDR3 in DNA: TGTGCCAGCAGAATGTTCGACAGGCAAAATCAGCCCCAGCATTTT. Amino acids: CASRMFDRQNQPQHF.

This clonotype was detected a few times. The chain joins TRBV2 to TRBJ2-1; TRBD1 agrees at 9 bases. J gave up 8 bases and V 6 bases, and 17 bases lay outside the gene matches. Germline assignment: CDR1 SNHLY and CDR2 FYNNEI. The length of the CDR3 is 17 residues. The CDR3 sequence is CASRGGQGNRRGDEQFF. The CDR3, as DNA: TGTGCCAGCAGAGGGGGACAGGGTAATCGTAGAGGGGATGAGCAGTTCTTC.

A few counts support this clonotype. The rearrangement uses TRBV12-3 or TRBV12-4 and TRBJ1-1; 10 bases map to TRBD1. With 8 bases clipped from V and 4 bases from J, the junction kept 10 bases outside the gene matches. CDR3 length: 15 amino acids. The DNA of the CDR3 is TGTGCCAGCTCCCGGGACAGGGGCGGTGGCACTGAAGCTTTCTTT. Translated, it gives CASSRDRGGGTEAFF.

The V gene is TRBV12-3 or TRBV12-4, the J gene TRBJ1-1; D call uncertain. This CDR3 is 14 amino acids long. Trimming took 7 bases from V and 2 from J, leaving 14 bases between them. CDR3 residues: CASTWRQRNTEAFF. CDR3 sequence (DNA): TGTGCCAGCACCTGGAGACAAAGAAACACTGAAGCTTTCTTT.

V gene TRBV27 combines with J gene TRBJ2-3; D not resolved. Trimming left V 5 bases short and J 3 bases short, with 12 bases between. The CDR3 totals 14 residues. CDR1 and CDR2 from the germline V gene are MNHEY and SMNVEV (reference sequence). The CDR3 spells CASSPPLQTDTQYF. CDR3 coding DNA: TGTGCCAGCAGTCCCCCCCTCCAGACAGATACGCAGTATTTT.

This clonotype was detected only a few times. The chain links TRBV5-1 to TRBJ2-7; D perhaps matches TRBD1 (6 bases). The germline gives CDR1 SGHRS, CDR2 YFSETQ. The CDR3 has 14 residues. V lost 0 bases and J 3 bases, leaving 10 bases between the germline ends. In nucleotides, the CDR3 is TGCGCCAGCAGCTTGGAACAGGGATACTACGAGCAGTACTTC. It is translated as CASSLEQGYYEQYF.

This clonotype was detected a few times. The rearrangement uses TRBV7-9 and TRBJ2-1, with D perhaps matching TRBD1 (7 bases). CDR3 length: 15 residues. Germline V lookup: CDR1 SEHNR, CDR2 FQNEAQ (reference sequence). Deletions cut 5 bases from V and 7 bases from J, with 18 bases between. The CDR3 coding sequence is TGTGCCAGCAGCACGGGACAGCTAGGAGGGAATGAGCAGTTCTTC. It codes for CASSTGQLGGNEQFF.

Only a few counts were recorded for this clonotype. The rearrangement links TRBV5-4 to TRBJ2-3, with D hard to call. This CDR3 spans 15 amino acids. V gave up 0 bases and J gave up 1 base, with 9 bases separating them. Germline CDR1 is SGHNT and CDR2 is YYREEE (reference sequence). The CDR3 is CASSLDARRTDTQYF. CDR3 DNA: TGTGCCAGCAGCTTGGACGCGAGACGCACAGATACGCAGTATTTT.